The next 3 T cell receptor beta chains were all read from a single sample in a study of cytomegalovirus exposure and HLA in healthy donors. In the PCR, 60 Vbeta and 13 Jbeta primers were used. Produced via immunoSEQ multiplex PCR; TCRdb's table is partial and in-frame only. The sample lists more than 80,000 clones; roughly 80% were seen once. Sample: PBMCs. The receptors here all came from a man aged 40-49 years in good health and CMV-seronegative.

The chain has TRBV9 and TRBJ2-2, with 8 bases that match TRBD2. The CDR3 loop spans 15 amino acids. CDR1 and CDR2 (germline): SGDLS, YYNGEE. Trimming cost V 7 bases and J 0 bases; bases outside gene matches: 5. CDR3 region: CASGQGLANTGELFF. The CDR3 DNA sequence: TGTGCCAGCGGCCAGGGACTAGCGAACACCGGGGAGCTGTTTTTT.

V and J are TRBV5-1 and TRBJ2-5; 9 bases map to TRBD1. The better agreement between TRBJ2-7 and the DNA end casts doubt on the J call. Germline V gives CDR1 SGHRS, CDR2 YFSETQ. This CDR3 contains 14 residues. CDR3 amino acids: CASSEGTGWDEQYF. CDR3 DNA: TGCGCCAGCAGCGAAGGGACAGGGTGGGACGAGCAGTACTTC.

The rearrangement joins TRBV11-2 to TRBJ2-7; D is ambiguous. CDR3 size: 12 residues. Trimming took 5 bases from V and 3 from J, leaving 8 bases between them. Germline loops: CDR1 SGHAT, CDR2 FQNNGV. The CDR3 loop reads CASSAAVYEQYF. The CDR3 DNA reads as TGTGCCAGCAGCGCCGCAGTCTACGAGCAGTACTTC.